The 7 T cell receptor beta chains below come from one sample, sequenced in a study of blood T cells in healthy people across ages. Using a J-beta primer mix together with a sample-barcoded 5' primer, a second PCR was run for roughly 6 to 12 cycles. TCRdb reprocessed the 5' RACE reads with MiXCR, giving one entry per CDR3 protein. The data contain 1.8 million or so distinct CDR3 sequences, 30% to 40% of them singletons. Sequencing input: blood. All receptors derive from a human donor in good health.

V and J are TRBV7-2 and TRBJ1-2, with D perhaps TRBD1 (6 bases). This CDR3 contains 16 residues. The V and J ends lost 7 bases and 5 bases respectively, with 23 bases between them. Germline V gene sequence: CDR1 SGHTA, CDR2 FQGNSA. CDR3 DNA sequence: TGTGCCAGCACCATAGGAGGGGGAGCTGATGGGTATGGCTACACCTTC. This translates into CASTIGGGADGYGYTF.

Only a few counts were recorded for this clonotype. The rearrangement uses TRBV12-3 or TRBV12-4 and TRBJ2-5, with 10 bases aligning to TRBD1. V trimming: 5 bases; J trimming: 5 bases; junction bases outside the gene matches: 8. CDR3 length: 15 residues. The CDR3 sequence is CASSPDRGRRETQYF. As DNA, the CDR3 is TGTGCCAGCAGTCCCGACAGGGGGCGTCGGGAGACCCAGTACTTC.

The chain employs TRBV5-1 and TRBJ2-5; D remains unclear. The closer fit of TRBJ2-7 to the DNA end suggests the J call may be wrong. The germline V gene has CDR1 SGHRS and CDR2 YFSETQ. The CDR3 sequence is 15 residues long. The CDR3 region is CASTNGDSLPYEQYF. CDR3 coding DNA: TGCGCCAGCACAAACGGAGACTCCCTCCCCTACGAGCAGTACTTC.

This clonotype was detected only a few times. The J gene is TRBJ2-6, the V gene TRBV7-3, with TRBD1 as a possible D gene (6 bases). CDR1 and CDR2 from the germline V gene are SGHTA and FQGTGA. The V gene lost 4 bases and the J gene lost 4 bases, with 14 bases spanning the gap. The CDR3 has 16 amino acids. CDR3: CASSYLSGAGANVLTF. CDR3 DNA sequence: TGTGCCAGCAGCTACCTTTCAGGGGCCGGGGCCAACGTCCTGACTTTC.

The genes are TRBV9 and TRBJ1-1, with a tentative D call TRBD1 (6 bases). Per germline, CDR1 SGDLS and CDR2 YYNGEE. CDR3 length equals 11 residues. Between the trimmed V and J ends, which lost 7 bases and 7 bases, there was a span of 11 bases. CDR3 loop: CASGGADEAFF. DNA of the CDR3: TGTGCCAGCGGGGGGGCGGATGAAGCTTTCTTT.

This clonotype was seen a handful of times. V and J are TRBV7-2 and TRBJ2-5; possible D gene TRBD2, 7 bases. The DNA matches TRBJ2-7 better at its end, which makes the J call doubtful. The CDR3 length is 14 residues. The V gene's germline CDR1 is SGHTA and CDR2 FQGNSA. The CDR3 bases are TGTGCCAGCAGCTCCCCGGGGGGCCCCTTCGAGCAGTACTTC. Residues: CASSSPGGPFEQYF.

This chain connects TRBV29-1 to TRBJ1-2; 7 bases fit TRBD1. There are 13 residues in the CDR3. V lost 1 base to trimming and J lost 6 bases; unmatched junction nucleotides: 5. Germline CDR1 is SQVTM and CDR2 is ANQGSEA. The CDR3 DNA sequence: TGCAGCGTTGAAGTCTCAGGGGGGGATGGCTACACCTTC. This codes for CSVEVSGGDGYTF.